The 32 T cell receptor beta chains given below trace back to one sample, sequenced in a study of blood T cell repertoires in COVID-19. TCRdb keeps only in-frame clones here, not all; method: immunoSEQ multiplex PCR. The sample gives about 300,000 clones, around 90% of which show up once; 1.7% is in the top ten. The sequenced sample was PBMCs or T cells enriched from blood (not recorded which). All receptors derive from a middle-aged woman who had recovered from COVID-19.

This sequence joins TRBV7-2 and TRBJ2-7; 7 bases align to TRBD1. The CDR3 sequence is 14 residues long. CDR1 is SGHTA, CDR2 FQGNSA, per germline. The trim removed 1 base at V and 4 bases at J, leaving 4 bases unmatched. CDR3 DNA: TGTGCCAGCAGCTTAGTCGGGACAGCATACGAGCAGTACTTC. Its translation is CASSLVGTAYEQYF.

The rearrangement joins TRBV19 to TRBJ2-3; 9 bases are shared with TRBD2. After removal of 8 bases from V and 7 bases from J, the junction contained 10 bases not matched to a gene. Germline V CDR1 and CDR2: LNHDA, SQIVND (reference sequence). The CDR3 spans 14 residues. The CDR3 loop reads CASAKREVVNTQYF. Here the CDR3 DNA reads TGTGCCAGTGCCAAGCGGGAGGTTGTAAATACGCAGTATTTT.

This chain links TRBV6-5 with TRBJ1-1, with TRBD1 matching 9 bases. Germline-derived CDR1 and CDR2 are MNHEY and SVGAGI. V lost 7 bases, J lost 3 bases, and 9 bases stayed unmatched. This CDR3 has 15 residues. CDR3 region: CASILTGGADTEAFF. The CDR3 DNA follows: TGTGCCAGCATCCTGACAGGGGGGGCGGACACTGAAGCTTTCTTT.

This chain connects TRBV6-6 to TRBJ2-7; D possibly corresponds to TRBD1 (5 bases). Trimming shortened V by 7 bases and J by 3 bases, and 19 bases separated the two germline ends. This CDR3 is 15 amino acids long. Germline V gives CDR1 MNHNY, CDR2 SVGAGI (reference sequence). For the CDR3, the DNA is TGTGCCAGCACCCACCCCACAGGTTCTTTCTACGAGCAGTACTTC. This translates into CASTHPTGSFYEQYF.

This clone showed up just a few times. V is TRBV3-1 (or the pseudogene TRBV3-2) and J is TRBJ2-3; 9 bases are a match to TRBD2. The CDR3 covers 17 residues. V gave up 0 bases and J gave up 1 base; unmatched junction bases: 5. CDR1 LGHDT and CDR2 YNNKEL come from the germline V gene (reference sequence). CDR3 residues: CASSQDTERGGTDTQYF. The CDR3 DNA reads as TGTGCCAGCAGCCAAGACACCGAGCGGGGGGGCACAGATACGCAGTATTTT.

CDR3 protein: CAWSPGGPEAFF. CDR3 DNA sequence: TGTGCCTGGAGTCCCGGGGGGCCTGAAGCTTTCTTT. The V gene is TRBV30, the J gene TRBJ1-1, with TRBD1 as a possible D gene (6 bases). The CDR3 is made up of 12 amino acids. Per the germline V gene, CDR1 is GTSNPN and CDR2 is SVGIG (reference sequence). V lost 2 bases to trimming and J lost 6 bases, with 10 bases between them.

The chain couples TRBV2 to TRBJ1-2; 7 bases align to TRBD1. V shed 5 bases and J 3 bases; nucleotides not matched to a gene: 6. CDR1 and CDR2 from the germline V gene are SNHLY and FYNNEI. The CDR3 has 14 residues. The CDR3 is CASSFVTGDYGYTF. The DNA of the CDR3 is TGTGCCAGCAGTTTCGTAACAGGGGACTATGGCTACACCTTC.

The chain links TRBV7-2 to TRBJ1-2; D uncertain. The ends were cut back, 1 base at V and 11 bases at J, with 17 bases in the middle. The V gene's germline CDR1 is SGHTA and CDR2 FQGNSA. This CDR3 contains 14 residues. CDR3 in amino acids: CASSLGRRDFSYTF. In DNA form, the CDR3 reads TGTGCCAGCAGCTTAGGCAGGAGGGATTTTTCTTACACCTTC. The entire variable domain, with the rest obtained from reference TRBV7-2 and TRBJ1-2, is as follows: GAGVSQSPSNKVTEKGKDVELRCDPISGHTALYWYRQSLGQGLEFLIYFQGNSAPDKSGLPSDRFSAERTGGSVSTLTIQRTQQEDSAVYLCASSLGRRDFSYTFGSGTRLTVV.

This clone was seen just once. The rearrangement links TRBV7-2 to TRBJ1-2; 8 bases agree with TRBD1. The CDR3 consists of 15 residues. The germline V gene encodes CDR1 SGHTA and CDR2 FQGNSA. The J segment lost 4 bases and the V segment lost 1 base, leaving 5 bases of the junction unmatched. The CDR3 sequence: CASSLEAGGAYGYTF. The CDR3 region has the DNA TGTGCCAGCAGCTTAGAGGCAGGGGGCGCCTATGGCTACACCTTC.

The V gene is TRBV2, the J gene TRBJ1-1; 9 nucleotides line up with TRBD1. The V gene end was trimmed by 4 bases and the J gene end by 8 bases; junction bases not matched to a gene: 5. CDR1 is SNHLY and CDR2 is FYNNEI in the germline V gene. The CDR3 spans 13 residues. The CDR3 DNA reads TGTGCCAGCAGTGTTTTAGGGACAGGGGAAGCTTTCTTT. Amino acids: CASSVLGTGEAFF.

This rearrangement joins TRBV6-5 to TRBJ2-2; 7 bases align to TRBD1. The CDR3 covers 16 residues. CDR1 is MNHEY, CDR2 SVGAGI, per germline. V dropped 3 bases and J dropped 2; count of bases not matched to a gene: 6. This CDR3 is CASSYDGTVNTGELFF. Written as DNA, the CDR3 is TGTGCCAGCAGTTATGACGGGACAGTTAACACCGGGGAGCTGTTTTTT.

A word on this clone: This sample also contains other DNA sequences that code for the same CDR3. The CDR3 spells CASSPGQGLAEAFF. The CDR3 DNA sequence: TGTGCCAGCTCTCCGGGACAGGGACTGGCTGAAGCTTTCTTT. This sequence joins TRBV18 and TRBJ1-1, with 9 bases matching TRBD1. The junction had 8 bases not matched to a gene; V was cut back by 6 bases and J by 6 bases. The CDR3 is 14 amino acids. Germline-derived CDR1 and CDR2 are KGHSH and LQKENI. The complete variable domain, with remaining parts taken from reference TRBV18 and TRBJ1-1, reads NAGVMQNPRHLVRRRGQEARLRCSPMKGHSHVYWYRQLPEEGLKFMVYLQKENIIDESGMPKERFSAEFPKEGPSILRIQQVVRGDSAAYFCASSPGQGLAEAFFGQGTRLTVV.

The J gene is TRBJ2-2, the V gene TRBV7-2; 8 nucleotides match TRBD1. Germline assignment: CDR1 SGHTA and CDR2 FQGNSA. The CDR3 is 16 amino acids. V gave up 5 bases and J gave up 2 bases; unmatched junction bases: 7. Here the CDR3 DNA reads TGTGCCAGCAGCGAAGGACAGGGCCGCAACACCGGGGAGCTGTTTTTT. Its protein is CASSEGQGRNTGELFF.

The J gene is TRBJ2-1, the V gene TRBV5-1; D is uncertain. The CDR3 extends over 12 amino acids. V dropped 1 base and J dropped 8 bases, with 7 bases sitting between them. Looked up from germline, CDR1 is SGHRS and CDR2 is YFSETQ. CDR3 nucleotides: TGCGCCAGCAGCTTGCCCTCAGATGAGCAGTTCTTC. This translates into CASSLPSDEQFF.

The chain is built from TRBV6-2 or TRBV6-3 and TRBJ1-1; 10 nucleotides agree with TRBD1. The CDR3 has 18 residues. With 2 bases clipped from V and 3 bases from J, the junction kept 12 bases outside the gene matches. CDR1 MNHEY and CDR2 SVGEGT come from the germline V gene. The CDR3, as DNA: TGTGCCAGCAGTTACCTGCTGGCGGGACAGGGGAGACACACTGAAGCTTTCTTT. The encoded protein is CASSYLLAGQGRHTEAFF.

This rearrangement joins TRBV7-2 to TRBJ2-1; tentative D call: TRBD1 (6 bases). The CDR3 spans 15 residues. Trimming left V 4 bases short and J 3 bases short, with 13 bases between. Germline loops: CDR1 SGHTA, CDR2 FQGNSA. Written as DNA, the CDR3 is TGTGCCAGCAGCTCAGGTCCACAGGGCTACAATGAGCAGTTCTTC. It specifies CASSSGPQGYNEQFF.

This chain connects TRBV19 to TRBJ2-1, with D uncertain. Looked up from germline, CDR1 is LNHDA and CDR2 is SQIVND (reference sequence). The length of the CDR3 is 12 residues. Trimming stripped 3 bases from V and 7 bases from J, with 7 bases between. CDR3 nucleotide sequence: TGTGCCAGTAGTATCTATAAAAATGAGCAGTTCTTC. This gives the protein CASSIYKNEQFF.

V gene TRBV18 combines with J gene TRBJ1-1, with D perhaps TRBD1 (5 bases). The CDR3 sequence is 15 residues long. Germline CDR1 is KGHSH and CDR2 is LQKENI. Trimming removed 3 bases from V and 0 bases from J, with 11 bases in between. CDR3 protein: CASSPRGFMNTEAFF. CDR3 DNA: TGTGCCAGCTCACCGCGGGGGTTCATGAACACTGAAGCTTTCTTT. Looking up the rest from reference TRBV18 and TRBJ1-1 gives the full variable domain: NAGVMQNPRHLVRRRGQEARLRCSPMKGHSHVYWYRQLPEEGLKFMVYLQKENIIDESGMPKERFSAEFPKEGPSILRIQQVVRGDSAAYFCASSPRGFMNTEAFFGQGTRLTVV.

CDR3 sequence (DNA): TGTGCCATCAGACCAGTTCCCACAGGGGGCGCAGGGACTGAAGCTTTCTTT. It codes for CAIRPVPTGGAGTEAFF. This chain connects TRBV10-3 to TRBJ1-1, with 9 bases that match TRBD1. CDR3 size: 17 residues. V lost 6 bases to trimming and J lost 5 bases; unmatched junction nucleotides: 16. Per the germline V gene, CDR1 is ENHRY and CDR2 is SYGVKD.

V is TRBV18 and J is TRBJ1-6, with TRBD1 matching 8 bases. CDR1 is KGHSH and CDR2 is LQKENI in the germline V gene. This CDR3 contains 15 residues. V was pared by 3 bases and J by 6 bases, with 4 bases of the junction left unmatched. The CDR3 nucleotides read TGTGCCAGCTCACCGATGACAGGGGTTAATTCACCCCTCCACTTT. It yields the protein CASSPMTGVNSPLHF.

The gene calls are TRBV3-1 (or the pseudogene TRBV3-2) and TRBJ1-6; maybe TRBD1 (6 bases). The ends were cut back, 5 bases at V and 10 bases at J, with 18 bases in the middle. The CDR3 totals 15 residues. Germline V lookup: CDR1 LGHDT, CDR2 YNNKEL (reference sequence). CDR3 nucleotide sequence: TGTGCCAGCAGCGCCGGTACGGGGGGCATGTCACCCCTCCACTTT. Its translation: CASSAGTGGMSPLHF.

The chain uses TRBV5-4 and TRBJ1-6; possibly TRBD1 for D (6 bases). The germline V gene has CDR1 SGHNT and CDR2 YYREEE (reference sequence). The CDR3 has 15 residues. The V gene lost 0 bases and the J gene lost 8 bases, with 12 bases spanning the gap. This CDR3 is CASSLEQGIHSPLHF. CDR3 bases: TGTGCCAGCAGCTTGGAACAGGGAATTCATTCACCCCTCCACTTT.

The chain links TRBV7-2 to TRBJ1-5; D is unclear. There are 13 residues in the CDR3. Between the trimmed V and J ends, which lost 2 bases and 5 bases, there was a span of 7 bases. Germline CDR1 is SGHTA and CDR2 is FQGNSA. The CDR3 is CASSLNSYQPQHF. As DNA, the CDR3 is TGTGCCAGCAGCTTAAACAGCTATCAGCCCCAGCATTTT.

This clone was counted a single time. This chain joins TRBV6-4 and TRBJ2-2, with TRBD1 matching over 7 bases. CDR1 is MRHNA, CDR2 SNTAGT, per germline. The J segment lost 0 bases and the V segment lost 0 bases, leaving 4 bases of the junction unmatched. This CDR3 spans 17 amino acids. The CDR3 DNA sequence: TGTGCCAGCAGTGACTCAATAGGGACAGCGAACACCGGGGAGCTGTTTTTT. Its protein product is CASSDSIGTANTGELFF.

The rearrangement joins TRBV2 to TRBJ2-1; D is unclear. V dropped 4 bases and J dropped 8 bases, with 9 bases sitting between them. The CDR3 contains 12 residues. The germline CDR1 and CDR2 sequences are SNHLY and FYNNEI. The CDR3: CASSVYGDEQFF. CDR3 nucleotides: TGTGCCAGCAGTGTTTACGGAGATGAGCAGTTCTTC. The full variable domain, completed using reference TRBV2 and TRBJ2-1, is EPEVTQTPSHQVTQMGQEVILRCVPISNHLYFYWYRQILGQKVEFLVSFYNNEISEKSEIFDDQFSVERPDGSNFTLKIRSTKLEDSAMYFCASSVYGDEQFFGPGTRLTVL.

The rearrangement uses TRBV18 and TRBJ1-2; D is perhaps TRBD1 (6 bases). There are 14 residues in the CDR3. V shed 4 bases and J shed 6 bases, with 15 bases lying between them. CDR1 KGHSH and CDR2 LQKENI come from the germline V gene. CDR3 sequence reads: CASSQGMTGNGYTF. The CDR3, as DNA: TGTGCCAGCTCACAAGGGATGACAGGAAATGGCTACACCTTC.

J is TRBJ1-2 and V is TRBV29-1, with TRBD1 matching over 9 bases. Losses at the gene ends were 7 bases for V and 6 bases for J; bases not matched to a gene: 18. Germline loops: CDR1 SQVTM, CDR2 ANQGSEA. The length of the CDR3 is 16 residues. CDR3 region: CSAASGQGTLINGYTF. The DNA for the CDR3 is TGCAGCGCTGCCTCTGGACAGGGGACGCTTATCAATGGCTACACCTTC.

The rearrangement uses TRBV27 and TRBJ2-5; 10 bases are a match to TRBD2. In germline, CDR1 is MNHEY, CDR2 SMNVEV (reference sequence). Unmatched junction bases numbered 12, after V lost 3 bases and J lost 2 bases. This CDR3 region has 18 residues. DNA of the CDR3: TGTGCCAGCAGTTTCGGAACTAGCGGGGCGTCGGGGCAAGAGACCCAGTACTTC. This encodes CASSFGTSGASGQETQYF.

The chain combines TRBV9 with TRBJ2-5, with D tentatively TRBD1 (5 bases). Germline assignment: CDR1 SGDLS and CDR2 YYNGEE. The CDR3 is made up of 15 amino acids. Between the trimmed V and J ends, which lost 0 bases and 5 bases, there was a span of 14 bases. The CDR3 loop is CASSVDSGYAETQYF. The CDR3 coding sequence is TGTGCCAGCAGCGTAGACTCAGGGTACGCGGAGACCCAGTACTTC. Full variable domain (remainder filled in from reference TRBV9 and TRBJ2-5): DSGVTQTPKHLITATGQRVTLRCSPRSGDLSVYWYQQSLDQGLQFLIQYYNGEERAKGNILERFSAQQFPDLHSELNLSSLELGDSALYFCASSVDSGYAETQYFGPGTRLLVL.

The chain employs TRBV19 and TRBJ1-3, with a possible D match to TRBD1 (5 bases). The CDR3 is made up of 14 amino acids. V lost 6 bases to trimming and J lost 0 bases, with 9 bases between them. CDR1 and CDR2 (germline): LNHDA, SQIVND (reference sequence). The CDR3 nucleotides are TGTGCCAGTAGGCGACAGATCTCTGGAAACACCATATATTTT. Amino acid sequence: CASRRQISGNTIYF.

J is TRBJ1-2 and V is TRBV2, with 7 bases lining up with TRBD1. The V and J ends lost 2 bases and 7 bases, in that order; junction bases with no gene match: 7. The germline CDR1 and CDR2 sequences are SNHLY and FYNNEI. The CDR3 has 14 residues. The CDR3: CASSEYAGGGGYTF. The CDR3, as DNA: TGTGCCAGCAGTGAATATGCAGGGGGTGGTGGCTACACCTTC.

This sequence joins TRBV7-2 and TRBJ1-1, with 7 bases identical to TRBD1. This CDR3 has 14 amino acids. The V and J ends lost 6 bases and 4 bases, in that order; junction bases with no gene match: 8. In germline, CDR1 is SGHTA, CDR2 FQGNSA. This chain's CDR3 is CASRDGTVGTEAFF. The CDR3 bases are TGTGCCAGCAGAGACGGGACAGTTGGCACTGAAGCTTTCTTT. The full variable domain, in which reference TRBV7-2 and TRBJ1-1 provide the parts outside the CDR3, is GAGVSQSPSNKVTEKGKDVELRCDPISGHTALYWYRQSLGQGLEFLIYFQGNSAPDKSGLPSDRFSAERTGGSVSTLTIQRTQQEDSAVYLCASRDGTVGTEAFFGQGTRLTVV.